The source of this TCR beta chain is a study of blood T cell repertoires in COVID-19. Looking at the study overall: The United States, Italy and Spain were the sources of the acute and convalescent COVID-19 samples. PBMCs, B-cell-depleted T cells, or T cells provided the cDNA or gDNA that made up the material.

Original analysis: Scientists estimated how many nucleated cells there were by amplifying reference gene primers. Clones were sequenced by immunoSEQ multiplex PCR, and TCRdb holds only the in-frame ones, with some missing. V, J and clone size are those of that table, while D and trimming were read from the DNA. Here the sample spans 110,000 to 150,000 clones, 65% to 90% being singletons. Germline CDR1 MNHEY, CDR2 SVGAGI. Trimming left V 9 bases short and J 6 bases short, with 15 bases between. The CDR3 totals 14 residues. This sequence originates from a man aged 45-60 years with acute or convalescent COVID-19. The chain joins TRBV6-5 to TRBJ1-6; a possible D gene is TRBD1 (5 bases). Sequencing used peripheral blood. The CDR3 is CASKFQGGNSPLHF. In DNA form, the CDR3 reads TGTGCCAGTAAGTTCCAGGGCGGTAATTCACCCCTCCACTTT.